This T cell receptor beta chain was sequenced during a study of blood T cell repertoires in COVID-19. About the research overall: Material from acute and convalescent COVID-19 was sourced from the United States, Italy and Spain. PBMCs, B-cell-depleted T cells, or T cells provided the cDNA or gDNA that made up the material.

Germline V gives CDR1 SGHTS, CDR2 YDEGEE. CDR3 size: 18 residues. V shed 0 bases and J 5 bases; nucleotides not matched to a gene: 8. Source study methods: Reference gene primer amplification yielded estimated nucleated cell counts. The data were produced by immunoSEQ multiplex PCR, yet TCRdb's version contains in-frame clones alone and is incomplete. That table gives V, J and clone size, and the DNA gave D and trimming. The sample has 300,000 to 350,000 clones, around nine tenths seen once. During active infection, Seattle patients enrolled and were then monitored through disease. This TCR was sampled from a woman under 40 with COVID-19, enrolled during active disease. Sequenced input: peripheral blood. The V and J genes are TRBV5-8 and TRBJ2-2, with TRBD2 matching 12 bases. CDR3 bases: TGTGCCAGCAGCTTGGCCCGACTAGCGGGAGTGGGAACCGGGGAGCTGTTTTTT. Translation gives CASSLARLAGVGTGELFF.